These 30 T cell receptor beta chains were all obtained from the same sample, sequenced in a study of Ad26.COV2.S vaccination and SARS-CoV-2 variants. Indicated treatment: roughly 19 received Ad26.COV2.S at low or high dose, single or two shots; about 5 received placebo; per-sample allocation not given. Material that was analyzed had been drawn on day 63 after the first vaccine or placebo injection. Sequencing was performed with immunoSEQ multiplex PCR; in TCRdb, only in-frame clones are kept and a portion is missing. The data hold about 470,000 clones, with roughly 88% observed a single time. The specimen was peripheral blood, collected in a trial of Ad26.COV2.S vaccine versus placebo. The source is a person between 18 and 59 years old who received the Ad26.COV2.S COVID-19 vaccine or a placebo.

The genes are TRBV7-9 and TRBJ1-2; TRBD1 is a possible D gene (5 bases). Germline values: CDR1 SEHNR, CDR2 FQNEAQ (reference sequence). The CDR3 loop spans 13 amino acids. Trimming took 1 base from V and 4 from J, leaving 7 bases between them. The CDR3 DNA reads TGTGCCAGCAGCTTAGGGACAAGCTATGGCTACACCTTC. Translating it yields CASSLGTSYGYTF.

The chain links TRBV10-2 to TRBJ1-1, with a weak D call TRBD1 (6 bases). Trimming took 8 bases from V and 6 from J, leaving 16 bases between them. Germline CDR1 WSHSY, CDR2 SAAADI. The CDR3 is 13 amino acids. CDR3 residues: CASGGVRTSEAFF. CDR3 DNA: TGCGCCAGCGGGGGCGTCCGGACTTCTGAAGCTTTCTTT.

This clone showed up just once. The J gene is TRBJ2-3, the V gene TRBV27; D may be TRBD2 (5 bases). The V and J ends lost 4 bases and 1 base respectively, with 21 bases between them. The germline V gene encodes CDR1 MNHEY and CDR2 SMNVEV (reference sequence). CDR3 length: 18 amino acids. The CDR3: CASSSTNGGGFGTDTQYF. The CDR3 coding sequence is TGTGCCAGCAGTTCCACCAACGGAGGTGGGTTCGGCACAGATACGCAGTATTTT.

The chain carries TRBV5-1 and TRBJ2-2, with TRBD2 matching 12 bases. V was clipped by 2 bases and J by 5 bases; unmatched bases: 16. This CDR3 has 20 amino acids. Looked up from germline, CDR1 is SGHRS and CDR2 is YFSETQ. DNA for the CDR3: TGCGCCAGCAGCTTCCGGCTAGCGGGAGGGCCTGGAGTAAGGACCGGGGAGCTGTTTTTT. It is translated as CASSFRLAGGPGVRTGELFF. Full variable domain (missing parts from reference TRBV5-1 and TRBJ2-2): KAGVTQTPRYLIKTRGQQVTLSCSPISGHRSVSWYQQTPGQGLQFLFEYFSETQRNKGNFPGRFSGRQFSNSRSEMNVSTLELGDSALYLCASSFRLAGGPGVRTGELFFGEGSRLTVL.

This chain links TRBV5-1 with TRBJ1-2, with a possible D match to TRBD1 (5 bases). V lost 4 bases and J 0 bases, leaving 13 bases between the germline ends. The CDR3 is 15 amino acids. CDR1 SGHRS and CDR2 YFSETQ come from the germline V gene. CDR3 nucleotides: TGCGCCAGCAGCCCCTTAGAGGGACCTAACTATGGCTACACCTTC. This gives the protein CASSPLEGPNYGYTF.

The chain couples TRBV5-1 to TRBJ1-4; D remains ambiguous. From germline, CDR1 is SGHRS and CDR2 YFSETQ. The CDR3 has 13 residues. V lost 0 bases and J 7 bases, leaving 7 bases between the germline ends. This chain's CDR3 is CASSLEGVEKLFF. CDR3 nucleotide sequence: TGCGCCAGCAGCTTGGAGGGAGTTGAAAAACTGTTTTTT.

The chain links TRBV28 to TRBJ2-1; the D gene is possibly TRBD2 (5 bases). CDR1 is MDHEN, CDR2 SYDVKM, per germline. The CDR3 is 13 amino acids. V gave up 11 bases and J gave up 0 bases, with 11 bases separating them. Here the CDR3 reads CAGSTSSYNEQFF. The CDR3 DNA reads TGTGCCGGTAGTACTAGCTCCTACAATGAGCAGTTCTTC. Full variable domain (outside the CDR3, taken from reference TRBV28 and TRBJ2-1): DVKVTQSSRYLVKRTGEKVFLECVQDMDHENMFWYRQDPGLGLRLIYFSYDVKMKEKGDIPEGYSVSREKKERFSLILESASTNQTSMYLCAGSTSSYNEQFFGPGTRLTVL.

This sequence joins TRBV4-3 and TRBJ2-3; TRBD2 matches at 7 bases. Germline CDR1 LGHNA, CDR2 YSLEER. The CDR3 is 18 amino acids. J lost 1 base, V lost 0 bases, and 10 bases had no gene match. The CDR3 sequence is CASSQDLQAGAGTDTQYF. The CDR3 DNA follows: TGCGCCAGCAGCCAAGATCTTCAGGCGGGAGCCGGCACAGATACGCAGTATTTT.

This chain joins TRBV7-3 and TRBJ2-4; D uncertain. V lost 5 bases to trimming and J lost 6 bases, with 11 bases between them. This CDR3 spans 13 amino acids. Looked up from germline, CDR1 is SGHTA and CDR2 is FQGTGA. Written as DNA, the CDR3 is TGTGCCAGCAGCCCAGCTGACACAAACATTCAGTACTTC. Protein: CASSPADTNIQYF.

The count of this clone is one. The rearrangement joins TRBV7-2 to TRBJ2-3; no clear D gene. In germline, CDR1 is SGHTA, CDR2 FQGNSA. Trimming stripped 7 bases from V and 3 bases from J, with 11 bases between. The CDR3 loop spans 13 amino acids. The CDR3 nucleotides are TGTGCCAGCACCTCCCCTCTAACAGATACGCAGTATTTT. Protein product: CASTSPLTDTQYF.

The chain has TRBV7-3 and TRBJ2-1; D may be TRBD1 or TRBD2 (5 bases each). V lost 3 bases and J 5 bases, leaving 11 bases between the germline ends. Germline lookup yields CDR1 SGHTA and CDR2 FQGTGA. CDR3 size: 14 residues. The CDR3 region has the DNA TGTGCCAGCAGCTTGTCTGGGACCGACAATGAGCAGTTCTTC. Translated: CASSLSGTDNEQFF.

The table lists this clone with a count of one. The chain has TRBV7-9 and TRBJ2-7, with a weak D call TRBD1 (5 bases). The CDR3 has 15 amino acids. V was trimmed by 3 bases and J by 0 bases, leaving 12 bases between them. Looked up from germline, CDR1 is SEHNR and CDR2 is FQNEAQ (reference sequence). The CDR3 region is CASSLQGTVSYEQYF. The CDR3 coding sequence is TGTGCCAGCAGCTTGCAGGGTACCGTCTCCTACGAGCAGTACTTC.

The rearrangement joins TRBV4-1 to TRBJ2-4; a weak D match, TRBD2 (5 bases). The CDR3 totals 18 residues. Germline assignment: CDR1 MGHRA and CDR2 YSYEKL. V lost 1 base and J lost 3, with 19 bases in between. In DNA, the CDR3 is TGCGCCAGCAGCCAAGTTGGGTTTAAGGACCGGGGCAAAAACATTCAGTACTTC. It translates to CASSQVGFKDRGKNIQYF.

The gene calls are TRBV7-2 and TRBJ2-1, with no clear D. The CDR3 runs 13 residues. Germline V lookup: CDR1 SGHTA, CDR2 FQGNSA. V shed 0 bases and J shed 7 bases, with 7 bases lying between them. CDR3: CASSLARVNEQFF. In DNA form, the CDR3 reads TGTGCCAGCAGCTTAGCGCGAGTAAATGAGCAGTTCTTC.

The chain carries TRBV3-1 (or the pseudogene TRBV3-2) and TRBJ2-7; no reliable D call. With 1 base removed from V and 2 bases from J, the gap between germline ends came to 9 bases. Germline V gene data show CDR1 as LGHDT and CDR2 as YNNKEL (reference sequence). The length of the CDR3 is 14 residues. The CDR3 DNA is TGTGCCAGCAGCCAAGGATTCGGACCCTACGAGCAGTACTTC. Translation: CASSQGFGPYEQYF.

In DNA form, the CDR3 reads TGCAGCGTTGTCCCATTGTGGGGGGGAGGACAGGGGATACAAGCCAAAAACATTCAGTACTTC. It encodes CSVVPLWGGGQGIQAKNIQYF. This rearrangement joins TRBV29-1 to TRBJ2-4; the match to TRBD1 covers 9 bases. The CDR3 has 21 residues. CDR1 SQVTM and CDR2 ANQGSEA come from the germline V gene. J lost 0 bases, V lost 4 bases, and 22 bases had no gene match.

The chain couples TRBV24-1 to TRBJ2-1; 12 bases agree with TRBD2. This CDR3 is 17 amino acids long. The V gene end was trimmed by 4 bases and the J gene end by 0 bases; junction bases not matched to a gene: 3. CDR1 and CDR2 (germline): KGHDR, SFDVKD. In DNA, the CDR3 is TGTGCCACCAGTGACCCGACTAGCGGGAGCTCCTACAATGAGCAGTTCTTC. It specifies CATSDPTSGSSYNEQFF.

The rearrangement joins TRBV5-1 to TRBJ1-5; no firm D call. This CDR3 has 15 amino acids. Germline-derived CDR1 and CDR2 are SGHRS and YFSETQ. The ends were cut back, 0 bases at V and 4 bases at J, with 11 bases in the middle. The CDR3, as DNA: TGCGCCAGCAGCTTGGGTGGGTTGGCGAATCAGCCCCAGCATTTT. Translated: CASSLGGLANQPQHF.

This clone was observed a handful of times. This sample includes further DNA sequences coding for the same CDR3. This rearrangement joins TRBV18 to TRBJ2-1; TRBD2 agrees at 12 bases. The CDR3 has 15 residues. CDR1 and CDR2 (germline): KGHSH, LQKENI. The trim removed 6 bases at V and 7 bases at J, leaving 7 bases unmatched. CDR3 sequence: CASSPGLAGLNEQFF. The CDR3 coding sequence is TGTGCCAGCTCCCCGGGACTAGCGGGTCTGAATGAGCAGTTCTTC. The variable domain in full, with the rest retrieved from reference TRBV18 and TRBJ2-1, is NAGVMQNPRHLVRRRGQEARLRCSPMKGHSHVYWYRQLPEEGLKFMVYLQKENIIDESGMPKERFSAEFPKEGPSILRIQQVVRGDSAAYFCASSPGLAGLNEQFFGPGTRLTVL.

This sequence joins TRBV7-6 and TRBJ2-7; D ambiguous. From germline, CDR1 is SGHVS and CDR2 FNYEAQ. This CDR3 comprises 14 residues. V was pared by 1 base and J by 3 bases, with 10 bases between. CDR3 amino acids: CASSLGGSHYEQYF. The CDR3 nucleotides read TGTGCCAGCAGCTTAGGTGGGTCCCACTACGAGCAGTACTTC.

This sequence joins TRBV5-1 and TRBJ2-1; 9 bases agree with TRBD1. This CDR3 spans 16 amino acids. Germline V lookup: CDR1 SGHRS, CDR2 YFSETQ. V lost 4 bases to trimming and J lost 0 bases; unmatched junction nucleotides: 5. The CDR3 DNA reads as TGCGCCAGCAGCCAACAGGGGGCCAGCTCCTACAATGAGCAGTTCTTC. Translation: CASSQQGASSYNEQFF.

CDR3 amino acids: CASSPELAGVLKYF. The DNA of the CDR3 is TGTGCCAGCAGCCCCGAGCTAGCGGGAGTTTTAAAGTACTTC. V is TRBV14 and J is TRBJ2-7; 10 bases match TRBD2. Losses at the gene ends were 4 bases for V and 11 bases for J; bases not matched to a gene: 11. In germline, CDR1 is SGHDN, CDR2 FVKESK. This CDR3 spans 14 amino acids.

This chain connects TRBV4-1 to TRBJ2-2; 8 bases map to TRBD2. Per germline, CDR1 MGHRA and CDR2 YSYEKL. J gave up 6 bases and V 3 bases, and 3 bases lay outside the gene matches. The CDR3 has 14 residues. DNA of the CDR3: TGCGCCAGCAGCCAGGTCGGGGGGGCCGGGGAGCTGTTTTTT. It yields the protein CASSQVGGAGELFF.

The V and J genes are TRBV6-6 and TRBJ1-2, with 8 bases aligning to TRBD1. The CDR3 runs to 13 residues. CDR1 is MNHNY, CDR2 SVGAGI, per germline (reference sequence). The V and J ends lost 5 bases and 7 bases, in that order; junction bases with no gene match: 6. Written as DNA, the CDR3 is TGTGCCAGCAGTGGAACAGGGGGGGGTGGCTACACCTTC. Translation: CASSGTGGGGYTF.

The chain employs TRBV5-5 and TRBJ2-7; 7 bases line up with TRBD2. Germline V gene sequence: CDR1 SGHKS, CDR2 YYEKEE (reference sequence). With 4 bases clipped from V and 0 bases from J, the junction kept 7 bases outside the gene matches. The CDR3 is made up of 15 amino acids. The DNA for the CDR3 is TGTGCCAGCAGCGGCGGGGGAATCGGCTCCTACGAGCAGTACTTC. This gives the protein CASSGGGIGSYEQYF.

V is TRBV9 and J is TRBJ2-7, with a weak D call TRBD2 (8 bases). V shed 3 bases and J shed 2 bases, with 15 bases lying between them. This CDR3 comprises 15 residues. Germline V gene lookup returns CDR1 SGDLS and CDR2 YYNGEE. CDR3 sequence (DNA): TGTGCCAGCAGCGAAGGGGGCGGGAGGCCCTACGAGCAGTACTTC. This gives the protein CASSEGGGRPYEQYF.

DNA of the CDR3: TGTGCCAGCAGCTTAGTTGACAGCGCTGAAGCTTTCTTT. Amino acids: CASSLVDSAEAFF. V and J are TRBV7-2 and TRBJ1-1; D may be TRBD1 (5 bases). V shed 1 base and J shed 6 bases, with 9 bases lying between them. This CDR3 is built from 13 residues. CDR1 and CDR2 from the germline V gene are SGHTA and FQGNSA.

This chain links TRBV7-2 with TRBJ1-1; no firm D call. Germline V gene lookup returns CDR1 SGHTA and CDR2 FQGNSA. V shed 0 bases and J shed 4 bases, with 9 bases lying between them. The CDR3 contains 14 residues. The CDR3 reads CASSLAGRGTEAFF. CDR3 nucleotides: TGTGCCAGCAGCTTAGCCGGTAGAGGCACTGAAGCTTTCTTT.

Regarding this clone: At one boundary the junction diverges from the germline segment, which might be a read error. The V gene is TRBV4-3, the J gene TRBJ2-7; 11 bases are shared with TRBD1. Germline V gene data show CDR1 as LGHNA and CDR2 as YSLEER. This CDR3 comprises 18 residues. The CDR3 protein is CTSSQGWVVGQGVGEQYF. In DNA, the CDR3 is TGCACCAGCAGCCAAGGCTGGGTAGTGGGACAGGGGGTAGGCGAGCAGTACTTC.

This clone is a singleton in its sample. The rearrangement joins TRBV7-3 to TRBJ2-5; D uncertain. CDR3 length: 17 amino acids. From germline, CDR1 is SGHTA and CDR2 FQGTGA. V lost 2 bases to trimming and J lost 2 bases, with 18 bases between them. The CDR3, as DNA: TGTGCCAGCAGCTTATTCGGACCGGGTCTGTTACAAGAGACCCAGTACTTC. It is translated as CASSLFGPGLLQETQYF.